The present TCR beta chain was sequenced within a study of T and B cells in COVID-19 patients. Overall study: Peripheral blood came from COVID-19 patients with active infection or after recovery. Active-infection patients were older, median roughly 67 years, than recovered patients, median roughly 35 years. Findings of the study overall: At recovery TRB diversity and richness exceeded healthy donors, after highly clonal active COVID-19 repertoires.

TRB was amplified from around 250-460 ng of blood genomic DNA. A note on this clonotype: Its antigen is unknown.

TRB rearrangements were amplified by multiplex PCR with BIOMED2 TRB-A/B primers. TCRdb re-called the multiplex PCR reads with MiXCR, one entry per CDR3 protein. The sample holds about 15,000 distinct CDR3 sequences, approximately 30% seen once. The CDR3 has 18 amino acids. Trimming at V came to 2 bases and at J to 6 bases, leaving 9 bases not matched to a gene. The germline V gene has CDR1 MRHNA and CDR2 SNTAGT. Sequenced material: blood. This receptor was obtained from a human donor who had recovered from COVID-19. The gene calls are TRBV6-4 and TRBJ1-6; 11 bases are a match to TRBD1. The CDR3 region has the DNA TGTGCCAGCAGTGACCCGGAAAAGGACAGGGGGCCTAATTCACCCCTCCACTTT. This translates into CASSDPEKDRGPNSPLHF.